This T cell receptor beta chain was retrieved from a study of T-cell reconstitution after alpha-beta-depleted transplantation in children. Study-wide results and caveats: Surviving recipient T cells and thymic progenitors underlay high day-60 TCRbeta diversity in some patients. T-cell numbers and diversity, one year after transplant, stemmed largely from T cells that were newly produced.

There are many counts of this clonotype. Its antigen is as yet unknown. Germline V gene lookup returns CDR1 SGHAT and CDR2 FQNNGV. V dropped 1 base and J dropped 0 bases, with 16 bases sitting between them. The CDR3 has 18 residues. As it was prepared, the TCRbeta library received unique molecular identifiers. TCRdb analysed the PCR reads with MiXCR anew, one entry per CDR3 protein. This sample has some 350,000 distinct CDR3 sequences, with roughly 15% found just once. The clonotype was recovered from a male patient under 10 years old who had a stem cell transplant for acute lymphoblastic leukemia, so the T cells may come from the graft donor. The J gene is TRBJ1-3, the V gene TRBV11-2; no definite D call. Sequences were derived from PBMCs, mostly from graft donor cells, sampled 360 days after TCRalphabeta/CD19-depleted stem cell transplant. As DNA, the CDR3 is TGTGCCAGCAGCTTAGGGATCACAGACTTATCCTCTGGAAACACCATATATTTT. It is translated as CASSLGITDLSSGNTIYF.